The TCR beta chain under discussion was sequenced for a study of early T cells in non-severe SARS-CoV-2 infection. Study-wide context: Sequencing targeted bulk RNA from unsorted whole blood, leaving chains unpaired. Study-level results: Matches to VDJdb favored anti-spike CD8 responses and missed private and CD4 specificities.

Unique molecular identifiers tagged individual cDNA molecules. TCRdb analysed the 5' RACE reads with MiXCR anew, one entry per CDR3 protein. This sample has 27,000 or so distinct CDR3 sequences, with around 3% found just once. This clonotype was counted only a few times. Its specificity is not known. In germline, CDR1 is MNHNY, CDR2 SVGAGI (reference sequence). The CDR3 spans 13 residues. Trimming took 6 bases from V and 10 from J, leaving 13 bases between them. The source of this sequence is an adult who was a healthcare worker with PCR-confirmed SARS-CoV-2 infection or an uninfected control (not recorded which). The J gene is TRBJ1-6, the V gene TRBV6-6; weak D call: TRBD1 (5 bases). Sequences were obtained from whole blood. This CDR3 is CASRGREVSPLHF. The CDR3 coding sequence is TGTGCCAGCAGGGGCAGGGAGGTCTCACCCCTCCACTTT.